This TCR beta chain was sequenced during a study of OX40 agonist ivuxolimab in advanced cancers. Notes on the research overall: Ivuxolimab was an agonistic, fully human IgG2 monoclonal antibody directed against OX40 (CD134), a costimulatory receptor. Intravenous ivuxolimab was administered to patients every 2 weeks at six dose levels: 0.01, 0.1, 0.3, 1.5, 3 and 10 mg/kg. Of the 50 to 55 patients in dose escalation, about 20 had hepatocellular carcinoma, around 15 had melanoma, 9 had renal cell carcinoma and 9 had head and neck cancer. The dose-escalation cohort was roughly 83% male with a mean age of about 60 years, ranging from roughly 20 to 80. Prior anti-PD-1, anti-PD-L1 or anti-CTLA-4 therapy was permitted, and checkpoint inhibitors had been received by under 50% of dose-escalation patients. Three dose-escalation patients achieved partial responses, one with hepatocellular carcinoma and two with cutaneous melanoma. The point of sequencing TCRbeta in the periphery was to test whether ivuxolimab changed TCR sequence diversity and drove clonal T-cell expansion. The paper reports the monotherapy dose-escalation portion (N of about 50 patients) of the phase I ivuxolimab trial. Study-wide findings and limitations: In the 0.1-3.0 mg/kg groups, partial responders had among the lowest normalized peripheral clonal expansion, particularly in CD8+ T cells. The antigen specificity of the clonally expanded peripheral T cells was not determined. Low levels of normalized T-cell clonal expansion were also seen in some nonresponding patients. After ivuxolimab, CD8+ T cells had more expanded clones than CD4+ T cells on average. Clonal expansion of both CD4+ and CD8+ blood T cells was observed from baseline to week 6 at doses 0.1 to 3.0 mg/kg.

Looking up the germline V gene (reference sequence) yields CDR1 MNHNY and CDR2 SVGAGI. The CDR3 runs 15 residues from the cysteine to the phenylalanine. The DNA shown is the 45-base CDR3, in frame from base 1. V trim: 7 bases; J trim: 6 bases; unmatched bases: 11. This clone was recorded once. Its antigen is currently not known. No per-base quality is available; no much larger clone lies one base away. Genomic DNA was extracted from sorted cells for sequencing of the TCRbeta CDR3 region. The immunoSEQ Assay was used to sequence the TCRbeta CDR3 regions. TCRdb mirrors the immuneACCESS table, restricted to in-frame sequences. Some clones are absent from its copies; in checked studies, under half trace to an unresolved V gene, and the reason for the others is unknown. In all, the sample holds 55,000 to 70,000 clones, and roughly 85% of those were seen once. The top ten clonotypes cover roughly 0.88% of the sample.

Patients with autoimmune disease history or receiving systemic immunosuppression were excluded from the trial. Peripheral blood for TCR sequencing was drawn from every dose cohort at baseline, at cycle 4 day 1 and at cycle 7 day 1. The samples were drawn from a first-in-human, open-label, multicenter phase I dose-escalation trial of ivuxolimab. Adults with locally advanced or metastatic melanoma, renal cell, hepatocellular, or head and neck squamous cell carcinoma were enrolled in the trial. CD4+ and CD8+ T cells were sorted separately from peripheral blood before TCR sequencing. The receptor's source is an adult with an advanced solid tumor such as melanoma, head and neck, liver or kidney cancer. This sample comprised CD4+ or CD8+ T cells sorted from blood, obtained in a trial of the OX40 agonist ivuxolimab. The rearranged segments are TRBV6-6 and TRBJ2-2, and 7 bases in between align with TRBD1. The DNA sequence reads TGTGCCAGCAACCGACAGGGAACGGTCGCCGGGGAGCTGTTTTTT. This codes for CASNRQGTVAGELFF.